This T cell receptor (beta chain) comes out of a study of neurological immune-mediated disorders. Whole-study results and caveats: TCR clonal expansion peaked in HTLV-1-associated myelopathy patients and was lowest in multiple sclerosis patients.

The method for making cDNA was 5'RACE, and it used 10-nucleotide random UMIs. Each CDR3 protein gets one entry after TCRdb re-called the 5' RACE reads with MiXCR. The table shows tens of thousands of distinct CDR3 sequences, with about 10% occurring only once. This CDR3 spans 14 amino acids. The germline V gene has CDR1 MNHNS and CDR2 SASEGT. The V gene lost 6 bases and the J gene lost 2 bases, with 14 bases spanning the gap. In its sample, this clonotype was seen many times. What it binds is unknown. Sample time point: longitudinal time-point 2. The study used blood bank volunteers in Maryland, USA, as healthy controls.

The sequenced sample consisted of PBMCs. This sequence originates from a man aged 25 to 40 in good health. The chain couples TRBV6-1 to TRBJ2-7; maybe TRBD1 (6 bases). In DNA, the CDR3 is TGTGCCAGCAGATGGACAGATGCTACCTACGAGCAGTACTTC. This translates into CASRWTDATYEQYF.